The 7 T cell receptor beta chains reported below all come from one sample, sequenced in a study of blood T cell repertoires in COVID-19 (dated by TCRdb to about 2020). The library came from the immunoSEQ multiplex PCR assay. TCRdb took this table from immuneACCESS and kept in-frame rearrangements with V and J called. Such tables lack part of the clones; where checked against another copy, unresolved V genes explain under half of the gap, and the rest is unexplained. Across this sample there are more than 200,000 clones, with approximately 80% seen only once. Of the sample, 27% falls within the top ten clones. The source material was peripheral blood. The receptors were sampled from a man between 35 and 55 years old with acute or convalescent COVID-19.

The count of this clone is one. The junction departs from germline at one end; a sequencing error may be responsible. The chain uses TRBV5-4 and TRBJ2-7, with 15 bases aligning to TRBD2. In germline, CDR1 is SGHNT, CDR2 YYREEE (reference sequence). CDR3 size: 14 residues. The chain's CDR3 is CASSPTGTSGRTNF. DNA of the CDR3: TGTGCCAGCAGCCCCACCGGGACTAGCGGGAGGACGAACTTC.

This clone was seen a few times. The chain uses TRBV6-5 and TRBJ1-5; TRBD1 matches at 7 bases. This CDR3 is built from 13 residues. Germline assignment: CDR1 MNHEY and CDR2 SVGAGI. Unmatched junction bases numbered 4, after V lost 6 bases and J lost 5 bases. The CDR3, as DNA: TGTGCCAGCAGCATAGACAGGGATCAGCCCCAGCATTTT. It yields the protein CASSIDRDQPQHF.

This chain links TRBV2 with TRBJ1-4; 7 positions agree with TRBD1. Germline values: CDR1 SNHLY, CDR2 FYNNEI. The junction had 7 bases not matched to a gene; V was cut back by 7 bases and J by 2 bases. The CDR3 sequence is 15 residues long. CDR3 in DNA: TGTGCCAGCATGACAGGGAGCTGGACTAATGAAAAACTGTTTTTT. Translating it yields CASMTGSWTNEKLFF.

The chain recombines TRBV3-1 (or the pseudogene TRBV3-2) with TRBJ2-4; TRBD1 might be the D (5 bases). Trimming took 1 base from V and 1 from J, leaving 11 bases between them. The CDR3 runs to 16 residues. CDR1 is LGHDT and CDR2 is YNNKEL in the germline V gene (reference sequence). The CDR3 here is CASSQAGRVAKNIQYF. DNA for the CDR3: TGTGCCAGCAGCCAAGCTGGCAGGGTTGCCAAAAACATTCAGTACTTC.

This chain connects TRBV18 to TRBJ1-6, with D maybe TRBD1 (6 bases). Per the germline V gene, CDR1 is KGHSH and CDR2 is LQKENI. With 5 bases removed from V and 5 bases from J, the gap between germline ends came to 16 bases. The CDR3 covers 16 residues. CDR3 in DNA: TGTGCCAGCTCAAGGGCGATGGGGGCAGATAATTCACCCCTCCACTTT. Its translation: CASSRAMGADNSPLHF.

A few counts support this clone. The rearrangement joins TRBV4-1 to TRBJ2-7; D remains ambiguous. The V end was cut by 1 base, the J end by 0 bases, with 7 bases between. Germline CDR1 reads MGHRA; CDR2 reads YSYEKL. The CDR3 spans 14 residues. For the CDR3, the DNA is TGCGCCAGCAGCCAAGGCATTAGCTCCTACGAGCAGTACTTC. Amino acids: CASSQGISSYEQYF.

V and J are TRBV2 and TRBJ2-1, with 8 bases identical to TRBD2. The CDR3 has 12 amino acids. The ends lost 7 bases at V and 9 bases at J; junction bases unmatched: 5. The germline CDR1 and CDR2 sequences are SNHLY and FYNNEI. This chain's CDR3 is CASTRTSFEQFF. The CDR3 bases are TGTGCCAGCACCCGGACTAGCTTTGAGCAGTTCTTC.